This is a list of T cell receptor beta chains from one sample in a study of T cells after yellow fever vaccination. TCRdb itself ran the 5' RACE reads through MiXCR, one entry per CDR3 protein. The sample carries 200,000 to 300,000 distinct CDR3 sequences, about 7% recorded once. The material was CD4+ T cells sorted from PBMCs, obtained on the day of the yellow fever booster vaccination. The source of these receptors is a young man who received the YFV17D yellow fever vaccine. Each CDR3 is given with its conserved first and last residue. Fields, in order: J gene, V gene, D gene, clone size, CDR3 DNA, CDR3 protein. The D gene is left open where the match is weak. Not every row has a clone size; where given, it reads once, few, many or a size class.

J gene: TRBJ2-2
V gene: TRBV10-1
D gene: -
clone size: many
CDR3 DNA: TGCGCCAGCAGTGCTGGACTGAACACCGGGGAGCTGTTTTTT
CDR3 protein: CASSAGLNTGELFF

J gene: TRBJ2-5
V gene: TRBV12-3/TRBV12-4
D gene: -
clone size: few
CDR3 DNA: TGTGCCAGCACCCGAGGGGCAGGGACGGGCGAGACCCAGTACTTC
CDR3 protein: CASTRGAGTGETQYF

J gene: TRBJ2-7
V gene: TRBV5-1
D gene: TRBD2
clone size: -
CDR3 DNA: TGCGCCAGCAGCCCTAGCGGGAGACCCACCTCTATCGAGCAGTACTTC
CDR3 protein: CASSPSGRPTSIEQYF

J gene: TRBJ2-2
V gene: TRBV27
D gene: -
clone size: few
CDR3 DNA: TGTGCCAGCCAACCCCCGGACAGACACACCGGGGAGCTGTTTTTT
CDR3 protein: CASQPPDRHTGELFF

J gene: TRBJ1-1
V gene: TRBV25-1
D gene: -
clone size: -
CDR3 DNA: TGTGCCAGCATCGGTTGGACTGAAGCTTTCTTT
CDR3 protein: CASIGWTEAFF

J gene: TRBJ2-2
V gene: TRBV29-1
D gene: TRBD2
clone size: many
CDR3 DNA: TGCAGCGTTGCACTAGCGGGGAACACCGGGGAGCTGTTTTTT
CDR3 protein: CSVALAGNTGELFF

J gene: TRBJ2-1
V gene: TRBV20-1
D gene: TRBD2
clone size: -
CDR3 DNA: TGCTGTGCTAGAGAGCAGCGGGAACGATGGTCCTACAATGAGCAGTTCTTC
CDR3 protein: CCAREQRERWSYNEQFF

J gene: TRBJ2-1
V gene: TRBV20-1
D gene: TRBD1
clone size: few
CDR3 DNA: TGCAGTGCCCTGGGACAGGCCCAACTGCTCTCCAACAATGAGCAGTTCTTC
CDR3 protein: CSALGQAQLLSNNEQFF

J gene: TRBJ2-2
V gene: TRBV7-2
D gene: TRBD2
clone size: few
CDR3 DNA: TGTGCCAGCAGCTCCCATTCTAGCGGGAGTGGTGGGGAGCTGTTTTTT
CDR3 protein: CASSSHSSGSGGELFF

J gene: TRBJ2-1
V gene: TRBV20-1
D gene: -
clone size: few
CDR3 DNA: TGCAGTGCTACCTATCCCGGCCGGAATGAGCAGTTCTTC
CDR3 protein: CSATYPGRNEQFF

J gene: TRBJ2-1
V gene: TRBV4-3
D gene: -
clone size: -
CDR3 DNA: TGCGCCAGCAGCCAGCGGTGGGGGAGCTCCTACAATGAGCAGTTCTTC
CDR3 protein: CASSQRWGSSYNEQFF

J gene: TRBJ2-7
V gene: TRBV29-1
D gene: TRBD2
clone size: many
CDR3 DNA: TGCAGCGTTGAACGGGCGGGAGGGCCTGTAACTGGCGAGCAGTACTTC
CDR3 protein: CSVERAGGPVTGEQYF

J gene: TRBJ2-3
V gene: TRBV20-1
D gene: -
clone size: many
CDR3 DNA: TGCAGTGCTCCCCCTGATTCAGATACGCAGTATTTT
CDR3 protein: CSAPPDSDTQYF

J gene: TRBJ2-1
V gene: TRBV11-2
D gene: TRBD2
clone size: -
CDR3 DNA: TGTGCCAGCAGCTTAGGGCTAGCGGGAGTCTATGAGCAGTTCTTC
CDR3 protein: CASSLGLAGVYEQFF

J gene: TRBJ1-3
V gene: TRBV19
D gene: -
clone size: few
CDR3 DNA: TGTGCCAGTAGTATCGGCGAACTTACCACTGGAAACACCATATATTTT
CDR3 protein: CASSIGELTTGNTIYF

J gene: TRBJ2-7
V gene: TRBV9
D gene: TRBD2
clone size: few
CDR3 DNA: TGTGCCAGCAGCGCTACTAGCGGGAGTTCCTACGAGCAGTACTTC
CDR3 protein: CASSATSGSSYEQYF

J gene: TRBJ1-4
V gene: TRBV18
D gene: -
clone size: many
CDR3 DNA: TGTGCCAGCTCACCACTGGCGACAGAGAATGAAAAACTGTTTTTT
CDR3 protein: CASSPLATENEKLFF